Each of the 6 T cell receptor beta chains below was sequenced from the same sample in a study of blood T cells in healthy people across ages. Alongside a J-beta primer mix, a sample-barcoded 5' primer served in a second PCR lasting about 7 to 12 cycles. TCRdb redid the calling of the 5' RACE reads with MiXCR, one entry per CDR3 protein. In the table there are around 1.5 million distinct CDR3 sequences, 42% of which are singletons. The source material was blood. The receptors come from a woman aged 18 to 35 in good health.

The genes are TRBV29-1 and TRBJ2-1; possibly TRBD2 for D (6 bases). CDR3 length: 18 amino acids. Between the trimmed V and J ends, which lost 2 bases and 5 bases, there was a span of 25 bases. The germline V gene has CDR1 SQVTM and CDR2 ANQGSEA. CDR3 protein: CSVELLGGGASDHNEQFF. The CDR3 DNA follows: TGCAGCGTTGAATTGTTGGGGGGTGGAGCTTCGGACCACAATGAGCAGTTCTTC.

In this sample, this clonotype turned up a few times. This sequence joins TRBV20-1 and TRBJ2-7; maybe TRBD1 (7 bases). V lost 5 bases to trimming and J lost 2 bases, with 13 bases between them. Germline loops: CDR1 DFQATT, CDR2 SNEGSKA (reference sequence). The CDR3 spans 13 residues. CDR3 nucleotides: TGCAGTGCTCCAGGGGGAGGCACCTACGAGCAGTACTTC. It yields the protein CSAPGGGTYEQYF.

This clonotype was picked up a small number of times. The chain combines TRBV20-1 with TRBJ2-5; D remains ambiguous. Germline lookup yields CDR1 DFQATT and CDR2 SNEGSKA (reference sequence). Trimming shortened V by 7 bases and J by 1 base, and 7 bases separated the two germline ends. The CDR3 runs to 11 residues. CDR3 protein: CSVGIQETQYF. CDR3 coding DNA: TGCAGTGTAGGGATCCAAGAGACCCAGTACTTC.

V and J are TRBV27 and TRBJ2-5, with a weak D call TRBD2 (5 bases). CDR1 is MNHEY, CDR2 SMNVEV, per germline (reference sequence). CDR3 length: 15 residues. V was clipped by 0 bases and J by 9 bases, with 17 bases between them. The CDR3 DNA sequence: TGTGCCAGCAGTTTATCACCGGGATTCACGAGGCCCCAGTACTTC. It encodes CASSLSPGFTRPQYF.

This clonotype was seen a handful of times. The V call is TRBV20-1, the J call TRBJ1-2; weak D call: TRBD1 (6 bases). V was pared by 0 bases and J by 8 bases, with 16 bases between. Germline CDR1 reads DFQATT; CDR2 reads SNEGSKA (reference sequence). CDR3 length: 14 residues. CDR3 in DNA: TGCAGTGCTAGAGATTCAGGGGCCACCTGGGGCTACACCTTC. Translating it yields CSARDSGATWGYTF.

The chain combines TRBV7-9 with TRBJ2-3, with D perhaps matching TRBD2 (6 bases). Germline lookup yields CDR1 SEHNR and CDR2 FQNEAQ (reference sequence). The CDR3 is 17 amino acids. The germline V and J ends were trimmed by 4 bases and 2 bases, with 19 bases remaining between them. DNA for the CDR3: TGTGCCAGCAGCTGGGATGGGGACTCCCGCCCCACAGATACGCAGTATTTT. Amino acids: CASSWDGDSRPTDTQYF.